The 6 T cell receptor beta chains given below trace back to one sample, sequenced in a study of identical twins. MiXCR, run by TCRdb on the 5' RACE reads, gives a single entry per CDR3 protein. The repertoire has approximately 680,000 distinct CDR3 sequences, about 7.1% of them found once; the top ten carry approximately 1.5%. These same data were also listed under a study on yellow fever vaccine responses in identical twins.

Sequences were obtained from PBMCs. Receptor source: a woman in her late teens or twenties in good health.

This clonotype was seen only a few times. The chain has TRBV13 and TRBJ2-4; D may correspond to TRBD1 or TRBD2 (5 bases each). Germline V gene lookup returns CDR1 PRHDT and CDR2 FYEKMQ (reference sequence). The CDR3 contains 17 residues. V was cut by 4 bases and J by 0 bases, with 16 bases left in between. DNA of the CDR3: TGTGCCAGCAGCTCCTCCGAGGGGAGCCTAGCCAAAAACATTCAGTACTTC. As protein: CASSSSEGSLAKNIQYF.

Only a few counts were recorded for this clonotype. This rearrangement joins TRBV6-1 to TRBJ2-2, with 7 bases fitting TRBD1. Germline V CDR1 and CDR2: MNHNS, SASEGT. J lost 1 base, V lost 7 bases, and 6 bases had no gene match. The CDR3 contains 15 residues. The CDR3 is CASKPTGWNTGELFF. The CDR3 DNA reads TGTGCCAGCAAACCGACAGGGTGGAACACCGGGGAGCTGTTTTTT.

This clonotype was seen a few times. This rearrangement joins TRBV9 to TRBJ2-1; possible D gene TRBD2, 6 bases. V lost 0 bases, J lost 0 bases, and 13 bases lay in between. There are 17 residues in the CDR3. Germline-derived CDR1 and CDR2 are SGDLS and YYNGEE. CDR3 loop: CASSVEIGGASYNEQFF. DNA of the CDR3: TGTGCCAGCAGCGTAGAAATCGGCGGGGCCTCCTACAATGAGCAGTTCTTC. The full variable domain, rest sourced from reference TRBV9 and TRBJ2-1, is DSGVTQTPKHLITATGQRVTLRCSPRSGDLSVYWYQQSLDQGLQFLIQYYNGEERAKGNILERFSAQQFPDLHSELNLSSLELGDSALYFCASSVEIGGASYNEQFFGPGTRLTVL.

V usage is TRBV4-2 and J usage is TRBJ2-1, with 12 bases matching TRBD2. The CDR3 extends over 19 amino acids. J gave up 0 bases and V 3 bases, and 9 bases lay outside the gene matches. Germline V gene data show CDR1 as LGHNA and CDR2 as YNFKEQ. The CDR3 loop reads CASSQLLAGGPSSYNEQFF. CDR3 DNA sequence: TGTGCCAGCAGCCAGTTACTAGCGGGAGGACCGAGCTCCTACAATGAGCAGTTCTTC.

This chain connects TRBV12-3 or TRBV12-4 to TRBJ2-7; a weak D match, TRBD1 (6 bases). Trimming removed 0 bases at V and 3 bases at J, with 9 bases between. The CDR3 loop spans 14 amino acids. CDR3 sequence: CASSLAGRGYEQYV. DNA for the CDR3: TGTGCCAGCAGTTTAGCCGGCAGGGGCTACGAGCAGTACGTC.

This clonotype was found a few times. V and J are TRBV12-3 or TRBV12-4 and TRBJ2-3; D possibly corresponds to TRBD1 (5 bases). Between the trimmed V and J ends, which lost 6 bases and 3 bases, there was a span of 16 bases. This CDR3 is built from 15 residues. In DNA form, the CDR3 reads TGTGCCAGCAGCCGACAGAGGCTCTCGACAGATACGCAGTATTTT. Encoded protein: CASSRQRLSTDTQYF.